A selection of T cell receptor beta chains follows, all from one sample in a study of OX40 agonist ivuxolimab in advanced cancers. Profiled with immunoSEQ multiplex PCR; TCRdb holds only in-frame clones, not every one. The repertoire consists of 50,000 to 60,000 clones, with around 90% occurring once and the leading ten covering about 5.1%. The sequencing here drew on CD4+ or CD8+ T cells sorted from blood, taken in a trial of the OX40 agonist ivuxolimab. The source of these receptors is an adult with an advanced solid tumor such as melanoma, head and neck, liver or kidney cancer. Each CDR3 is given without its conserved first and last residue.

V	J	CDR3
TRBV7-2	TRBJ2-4	ASSLLGQGVKNIQY
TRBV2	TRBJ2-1	ASSKGTSGMNNEQF
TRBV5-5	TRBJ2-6	ASGGLSGANVLT
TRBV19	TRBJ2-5	ASSMGLQETQY
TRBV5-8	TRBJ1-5	ASSFVSGTGSNQPQH
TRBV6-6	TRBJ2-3	ASSYSPLAGADTQY
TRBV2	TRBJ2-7	ASSRTSGGAGEQY
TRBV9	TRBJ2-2	ASSPPHQNTGELF
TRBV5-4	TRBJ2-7	ASSSGTEALGQY
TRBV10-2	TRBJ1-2	ASTPGRGRGNYGYT
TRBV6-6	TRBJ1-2	ASTRTDRGHGYT
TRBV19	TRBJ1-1	ASMSRNGPGYTEAF
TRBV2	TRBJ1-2	ASSEQGAVDGYT
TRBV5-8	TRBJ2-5	ASSPGQRGETQY
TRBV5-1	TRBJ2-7	ASSSWTSYEQY
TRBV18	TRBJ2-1	ASSPPGREGNGQF
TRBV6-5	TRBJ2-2	ASSWTESRAGELF
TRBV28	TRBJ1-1	ASSGPGTMNTEAF
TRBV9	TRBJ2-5	ASSPLWGQETQY
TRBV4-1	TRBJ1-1	ASSQSPTDTEAF
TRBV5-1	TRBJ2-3	AKRWVPSGRAGADTQY
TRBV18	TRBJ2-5	ASSPSATGQETQY
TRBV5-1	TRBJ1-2	ASSSNPGQPYGYT
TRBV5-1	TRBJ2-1	ASSLAGEYNEQF
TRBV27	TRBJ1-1	ASSLTSTVGAF
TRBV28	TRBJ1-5	ASITPAAGQGNQPQH
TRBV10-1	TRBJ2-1	ASSESWEVGNNEQF
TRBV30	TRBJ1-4	AWSGDIRRGTTNEKLF
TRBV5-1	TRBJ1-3	ASSLDPGGIGNTIY
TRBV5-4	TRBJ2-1	ASSPWGAHNEQF
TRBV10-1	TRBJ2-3	ASSDMDYTDTQY
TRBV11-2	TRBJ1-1	ASSSQRGQNTEAF
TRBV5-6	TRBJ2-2	ASSRDRGRSGELF
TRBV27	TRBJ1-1	ASSSVGSVAF
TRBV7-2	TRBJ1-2	ASSTSQGNYGYT
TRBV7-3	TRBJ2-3	ASSLKVDTQY
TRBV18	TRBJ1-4	ASSPLQGAGEKLF
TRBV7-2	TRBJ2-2	ASSFTTITGELF
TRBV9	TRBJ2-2	ASSVGPGGPRGELF
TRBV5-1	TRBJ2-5	ASSLDQETQY
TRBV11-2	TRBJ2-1	ASSLGTPSYNEQF
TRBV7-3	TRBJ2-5	ASSPGTVGETQY
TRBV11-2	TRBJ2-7	ASSPIGRADEQY
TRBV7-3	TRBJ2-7	ASSQRGGYEQY
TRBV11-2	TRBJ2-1	ASSFRRTSEFNEQF
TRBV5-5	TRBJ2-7	ASSRKLDRALTYEQY
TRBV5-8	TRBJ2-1	ASSLRDEQF
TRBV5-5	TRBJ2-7	ASTPIVGGYEQY
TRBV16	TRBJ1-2	ASSRDSLANYGYT
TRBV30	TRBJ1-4	AWSSGEKLF
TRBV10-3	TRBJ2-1	AISGLERNRLANEQF
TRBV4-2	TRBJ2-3	ASSLGTSGGTDTQY
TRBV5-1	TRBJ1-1	ASMNTNTEAF
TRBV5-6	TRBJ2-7	ASSFGFMQY
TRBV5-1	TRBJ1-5	ASSLGTNQNQPQH
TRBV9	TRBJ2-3	ASSVGTLSTDTQY
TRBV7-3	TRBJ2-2	ASSLNGQGTGELF
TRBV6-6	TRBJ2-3	ASTGTVRPDTQY